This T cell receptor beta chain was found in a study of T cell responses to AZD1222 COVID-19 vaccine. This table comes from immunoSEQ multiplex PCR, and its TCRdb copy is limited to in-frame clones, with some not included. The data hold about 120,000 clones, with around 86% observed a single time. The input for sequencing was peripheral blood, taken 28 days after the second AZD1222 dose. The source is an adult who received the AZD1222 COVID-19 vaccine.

CDR3 in DNA: TGCGCCAGCAGCACAGGGACTAGCGGCAGCTCCTACGAGCAGTACTTC. This gives the protein CASSTGTSGSSYEQYF. The chain uses TRBV5-1 and TRBJ2-7; 11 positions agree with TRBD2. J gave up 0 bases and V 4 bases, and 6 bases lay outside the gene matches. This CDR3 has 16 amino acids. Per the germline V gene, CDR1 is SGHRS and CDR2 is YFSETQ.